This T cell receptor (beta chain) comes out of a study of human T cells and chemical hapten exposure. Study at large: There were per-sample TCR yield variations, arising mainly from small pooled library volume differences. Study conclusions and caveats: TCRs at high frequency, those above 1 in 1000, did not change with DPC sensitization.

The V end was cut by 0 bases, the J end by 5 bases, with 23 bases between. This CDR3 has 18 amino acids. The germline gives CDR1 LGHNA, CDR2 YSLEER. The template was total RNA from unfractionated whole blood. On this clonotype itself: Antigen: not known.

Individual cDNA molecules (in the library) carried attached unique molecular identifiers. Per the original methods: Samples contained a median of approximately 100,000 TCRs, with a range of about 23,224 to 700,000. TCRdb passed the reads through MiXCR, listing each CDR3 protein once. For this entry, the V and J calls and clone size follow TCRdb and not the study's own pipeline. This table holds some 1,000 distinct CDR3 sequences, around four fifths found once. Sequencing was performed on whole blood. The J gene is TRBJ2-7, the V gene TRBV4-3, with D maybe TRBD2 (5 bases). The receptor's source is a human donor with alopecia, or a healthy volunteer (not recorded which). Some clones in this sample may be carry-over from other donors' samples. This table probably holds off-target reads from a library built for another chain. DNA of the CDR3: TGCGCCAGCAGCCAAGATCCCCCACCTGCCACCGAGCGGAACGAGCAGTACTTC. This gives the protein CASSQDPPPATERNEQYF.